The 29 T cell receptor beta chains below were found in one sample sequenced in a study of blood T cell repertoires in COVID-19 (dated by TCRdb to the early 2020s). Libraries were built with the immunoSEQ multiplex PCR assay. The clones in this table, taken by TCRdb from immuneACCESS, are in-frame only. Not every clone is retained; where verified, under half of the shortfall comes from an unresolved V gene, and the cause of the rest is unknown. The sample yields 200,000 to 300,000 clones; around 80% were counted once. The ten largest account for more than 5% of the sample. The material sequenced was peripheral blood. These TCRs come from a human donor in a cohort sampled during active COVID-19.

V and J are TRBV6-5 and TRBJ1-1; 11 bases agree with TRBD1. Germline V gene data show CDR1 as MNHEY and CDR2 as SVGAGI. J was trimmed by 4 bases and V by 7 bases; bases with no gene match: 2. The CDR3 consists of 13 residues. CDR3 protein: CASKGTGGTEAFF. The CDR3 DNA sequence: TGTGCCAGCAAGGGGACAGGGGGCACTGAAGCTTTCTTT.

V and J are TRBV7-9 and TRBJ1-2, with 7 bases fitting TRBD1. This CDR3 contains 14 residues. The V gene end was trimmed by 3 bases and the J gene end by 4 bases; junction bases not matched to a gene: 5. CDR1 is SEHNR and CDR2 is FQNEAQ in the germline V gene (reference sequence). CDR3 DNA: TGTGCCAGCAGCTTTGGGGACAGAGTCTATGGCTACACCTTC. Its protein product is CASSFGDRVYGYTF.

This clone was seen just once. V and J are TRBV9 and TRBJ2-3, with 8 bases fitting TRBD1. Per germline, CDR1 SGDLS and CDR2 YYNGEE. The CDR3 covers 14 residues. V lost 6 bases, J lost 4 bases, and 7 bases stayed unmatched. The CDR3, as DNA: TGTGCCAGCAAAGGACAGGGACCATCAGATACGCAGTATTTT. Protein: CASKGQGPSDTQYF.

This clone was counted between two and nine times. The CDR3: CASSINPRQGGTGELFF. The CDR3 DNA follows: TGTGCCAGTAGTATAAATCCTCGACAGGGAGGCACCGGGGAGCTGTTTTTT. The chain joins TRBV19 to TRBJ2-2, with TRBD1 as a possible D gene (7 bases). V lost 2 bases and J 4 bases, leaving 17 bases between the germline ends. The CDR3 has 17 amino acids. Germline CDR1 reads LNHDA; CDR2 reads SQIVND (reference sequence).

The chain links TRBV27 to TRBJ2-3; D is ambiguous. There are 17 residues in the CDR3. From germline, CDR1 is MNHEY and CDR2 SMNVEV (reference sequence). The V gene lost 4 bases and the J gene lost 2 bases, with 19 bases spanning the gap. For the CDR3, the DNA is TGTGCCAGCAGTTCCGCTCTAGAGCGATCGTTCACAGATACGCAGTATTTT. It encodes CASSSALERSFTDTQYF.

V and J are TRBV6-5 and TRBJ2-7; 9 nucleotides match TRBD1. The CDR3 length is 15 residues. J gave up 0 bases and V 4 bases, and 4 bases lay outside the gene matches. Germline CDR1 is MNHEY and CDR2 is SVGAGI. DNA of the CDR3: TGTGCCAGCAGTTCCCCGGGACAGGGCTCCTACGAGCAGTACTTC. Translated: CASSSPGQGSYEQYF.

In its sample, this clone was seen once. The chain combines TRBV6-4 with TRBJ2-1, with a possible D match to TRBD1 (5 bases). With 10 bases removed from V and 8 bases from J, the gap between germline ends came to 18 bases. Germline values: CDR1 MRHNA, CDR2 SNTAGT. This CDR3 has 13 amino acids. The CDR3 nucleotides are TGTGCCACCTACTACAGGAACCGGGATGAGCAGTTCTTC. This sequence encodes CATYYRNRDEQFF.

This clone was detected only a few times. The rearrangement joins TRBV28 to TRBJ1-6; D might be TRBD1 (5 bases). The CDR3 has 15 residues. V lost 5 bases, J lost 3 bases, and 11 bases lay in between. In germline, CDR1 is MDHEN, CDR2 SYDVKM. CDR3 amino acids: CASSGTGGYNSPLHF. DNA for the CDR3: TGTGCCAGCAGTGGAACAGGCGGCTATAATTCACCCCTCCACTTT.

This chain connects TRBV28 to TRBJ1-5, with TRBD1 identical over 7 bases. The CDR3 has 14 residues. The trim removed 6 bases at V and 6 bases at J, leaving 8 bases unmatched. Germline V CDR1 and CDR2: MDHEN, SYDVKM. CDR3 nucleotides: TGTGCCAGCAGCTTAACAGGGGACTTTCAGCCCCAGCATTTT. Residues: CASSLTGDFQPQHF.

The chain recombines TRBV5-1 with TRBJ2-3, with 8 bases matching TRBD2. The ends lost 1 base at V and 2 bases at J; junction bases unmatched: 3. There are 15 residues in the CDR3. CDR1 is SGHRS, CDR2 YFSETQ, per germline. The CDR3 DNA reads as TGCGCCAGCAGCTTGCCGACTAGCGACACAGATACGCAGTATTTT. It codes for CASSLPTSDTDTQYF. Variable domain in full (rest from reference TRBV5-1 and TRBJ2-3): KAGVTQTPRYLIKTRGQQVTLSCSPISGHRSVSWYQQTPGQGLQFLFEYFSETQRNKGNFPGRFSGRQFSNSRSEMNVSTLELGDSALYLCASSLPTSDTDTQYFGPGTRLTVL.

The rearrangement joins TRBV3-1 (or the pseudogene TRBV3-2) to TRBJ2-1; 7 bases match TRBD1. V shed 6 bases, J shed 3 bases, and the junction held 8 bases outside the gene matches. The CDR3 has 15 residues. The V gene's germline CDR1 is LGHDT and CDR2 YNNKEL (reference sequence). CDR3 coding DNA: TGTGCCAGCAGACGATCCGGGACAGTCTACAATGAGCAGTTCTTC. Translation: CASRRSGTVYNEQFF.

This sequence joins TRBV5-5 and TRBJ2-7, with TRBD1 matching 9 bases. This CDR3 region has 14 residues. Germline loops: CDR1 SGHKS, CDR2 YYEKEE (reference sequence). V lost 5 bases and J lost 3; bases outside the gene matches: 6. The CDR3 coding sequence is TGTGCCAGCAGGCCACAGGGGGCACGCTACGAGCAGTACTTC. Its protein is CASRPQGARYEQYF.

The CDR3 DNA is TGTGCCAGCAGCTTGGCCCGCAACAGGGAAGCCTATGGCTACACCTTC. Protein: CASSLARNREAYGYTF. The rearrangement links TRBV5-5 to TRBJ1-2, with D maybe TRBD1 (6 bases). The CDR3 loop spans 16 amino acids. Germline assignment: CDR1 SGHKS and CDR2 YYEKEE (reference sequence). V lost 0 bases, J lost 4 bases, and 16 bases lay in between.

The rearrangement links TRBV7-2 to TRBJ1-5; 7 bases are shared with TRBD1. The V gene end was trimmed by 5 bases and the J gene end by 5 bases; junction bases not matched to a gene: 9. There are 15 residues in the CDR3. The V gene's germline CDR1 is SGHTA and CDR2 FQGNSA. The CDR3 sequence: CASSAEGQRYQPQHF. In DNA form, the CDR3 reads TGTGCCAGCAGCGCAGAGGGACAGAGATATCAGCCCCAGCATTTT. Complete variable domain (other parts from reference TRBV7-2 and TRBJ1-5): GAGVSQSPSNKVTEKGKDVELRCDPISGHTALYWYRQSLGQGLEFLIYFQGNSAPDKSGLPSDRFSAERTGGSVSTLTIQRTQQEDSAVYLCASSAEGQRYQPQHFGDGTRLSIL.

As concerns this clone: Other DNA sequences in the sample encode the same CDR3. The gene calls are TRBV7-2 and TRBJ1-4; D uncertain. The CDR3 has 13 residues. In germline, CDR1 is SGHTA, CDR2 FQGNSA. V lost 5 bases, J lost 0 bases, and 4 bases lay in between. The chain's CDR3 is CASSPSTNEKLFF. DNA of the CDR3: TGTGCCAGCAGCCCCTCAACTAATGAAAAACTGTTTTTT.

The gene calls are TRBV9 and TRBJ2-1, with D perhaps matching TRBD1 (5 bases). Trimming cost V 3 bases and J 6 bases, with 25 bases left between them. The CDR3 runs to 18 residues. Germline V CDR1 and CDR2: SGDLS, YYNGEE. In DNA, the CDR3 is TGTGCCAGCAGCGCCACCACTGACAGCAGATGGCGCACCAATGAGCAGTTCTTC. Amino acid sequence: CASSATTDSRWRTNEQFF.

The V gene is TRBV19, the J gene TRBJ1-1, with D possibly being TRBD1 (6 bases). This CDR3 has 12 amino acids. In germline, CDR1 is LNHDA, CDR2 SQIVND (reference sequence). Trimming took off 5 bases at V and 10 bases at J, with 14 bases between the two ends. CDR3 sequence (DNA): TGTGCCAGTAGTCCCCGTTTAGGGGGAGCTTTCTTT. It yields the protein CASSPRLGGAFF. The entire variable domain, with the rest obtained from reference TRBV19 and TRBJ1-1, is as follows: DGGITQSPKYLFRKEGQNVTLSCEQNLNHDAMYWYRQDPGQGLRLIYYSQIVNDFQKGDIAEGYSVSREKKESFPLTVTSAQKNPTAFYLCASSPRLGGAFFGQGTRLTVV.

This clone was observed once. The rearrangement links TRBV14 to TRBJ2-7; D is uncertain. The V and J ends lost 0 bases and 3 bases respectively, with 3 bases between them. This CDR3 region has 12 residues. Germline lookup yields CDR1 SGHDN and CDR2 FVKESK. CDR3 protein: CASSQDFYEQYF. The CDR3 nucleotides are TGTGCCAGCAGCCAAGACTTCTACGAGCAGTACTTC.

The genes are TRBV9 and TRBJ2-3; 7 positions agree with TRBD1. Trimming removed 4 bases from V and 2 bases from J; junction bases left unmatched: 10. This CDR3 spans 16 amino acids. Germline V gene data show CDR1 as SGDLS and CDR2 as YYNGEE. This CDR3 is CASSLRQGGYTDTQYF. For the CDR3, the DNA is TGTGCCAGCAGCTTGCGACAGGGCGGTTACACAGATACGCAGTATTTT. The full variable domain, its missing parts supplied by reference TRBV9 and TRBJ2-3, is DSGVTQTPKHLITATGQRVTLRCSPRSGDLSVYWYQQSLDQGLQFLIQYYNGEERAKGNILERFSAQQFPDLHSELNLSSLELGDSALYFCASSLRQGGYTDTQYFGPGTRLTVL.

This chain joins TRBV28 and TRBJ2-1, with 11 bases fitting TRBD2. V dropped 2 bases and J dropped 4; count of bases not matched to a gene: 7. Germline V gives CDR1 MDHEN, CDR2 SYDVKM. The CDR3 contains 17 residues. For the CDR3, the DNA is TGTGCCAGCAGTTTAGCCGTAGCGGGAGGGCCGTACAATGAGCAGTTCTTC. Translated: CASSLAVAGGPYNEQFF. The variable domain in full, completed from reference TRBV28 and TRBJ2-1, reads DVKVTQSSRYLVKRTGEKVFLECVQDMDHENMFWYRQDPGLGLRLIYFSYDVKMKEKGDIPEGYSVSREKKERFSLILESASTNQTSMYLCASSLAVAGGPYNEQFFGPGTRLTVL.

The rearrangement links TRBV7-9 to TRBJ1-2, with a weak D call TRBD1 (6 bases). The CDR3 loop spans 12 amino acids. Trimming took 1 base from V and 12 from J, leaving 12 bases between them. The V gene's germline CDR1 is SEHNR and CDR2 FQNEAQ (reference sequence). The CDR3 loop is CASSLEGVQDTF. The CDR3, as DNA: TGTGCCAGCAGCTTAGAGGGGGTTCAGGACACCTTC.

Written as DNA, the CDR3 is TGTGCCAGTACCCCGGATGCAGGGGGATTTGGGGCCAACGTCCTGACTTTC. Its protein is CASTPDAGGFGANVLTF. The rearrangement uses TRBV19 and TRBJ2-6; 7 nucleotides line up with TRBD1. The trim removed 7 bases at V and 3 bases at J, leaving 12 bases unmatched. Germline loops: CDR1 LNHDA, CDR2 SQIVND (reference sequence). There are 17 residues in the CDR3. Variable domain in full (rest from reference TRBV19 and TRBJ2-6): DGGITQSPKYLFRKEGQNVTLSCEQNLNHDAMYWYRQDPGQGLRLIYYSQIVNDFQKGDIAEGYSVSREKKESFPLTVTSAQKNPTAFYLCASTPDAGGFGANVLTFGAGSRLTVL.

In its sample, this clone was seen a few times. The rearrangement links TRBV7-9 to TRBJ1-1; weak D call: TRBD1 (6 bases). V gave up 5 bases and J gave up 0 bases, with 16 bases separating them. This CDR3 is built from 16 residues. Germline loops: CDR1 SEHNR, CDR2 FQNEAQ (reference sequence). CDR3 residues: CASSAPGQLLNTEAFF. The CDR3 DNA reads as TGTGCCAGCAGCGCCCCCGGACAGTTGTTGAACACTGAAGCTTTCTTT.

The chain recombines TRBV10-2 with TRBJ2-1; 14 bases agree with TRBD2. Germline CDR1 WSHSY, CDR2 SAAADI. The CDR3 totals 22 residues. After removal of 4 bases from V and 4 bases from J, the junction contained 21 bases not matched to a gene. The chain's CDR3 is CASSGSPQSGTSGRGGYNEQFF. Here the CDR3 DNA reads TGCGCCAGCAGTGGCAGCCCTCAATCTGGGACTAGCGGGAGAGGGGGTTACAATGAGCAGTTCTTC.

CDR3 protein: CASSQAGANYEQYF. The DNA of the CDR3 is TGTGCCAGCAGCCAAGCAGGGGCCAACTACGAGCAGTACTTC. The V gene is TRBV3-1 (or the pseudogene TRBV3-2), the J gene TRBJ2-7; possibly TRBD1 for D (6 bases). This CDR3 has 14 amino acids. Trimming left V 1 base short and J 3 bases short, with 10 bases between. Germline V CDR1 and CDR2: LGHDT, YNNKEL (reference sequence).

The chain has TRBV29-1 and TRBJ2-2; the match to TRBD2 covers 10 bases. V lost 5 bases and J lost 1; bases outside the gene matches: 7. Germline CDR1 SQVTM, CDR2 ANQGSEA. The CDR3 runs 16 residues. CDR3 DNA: TGCAGCGTTATAGGACTAGCGGATAGGAACACCGGGGAGCTGTTTTTT. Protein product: CSVIGLADRNTGELFF.

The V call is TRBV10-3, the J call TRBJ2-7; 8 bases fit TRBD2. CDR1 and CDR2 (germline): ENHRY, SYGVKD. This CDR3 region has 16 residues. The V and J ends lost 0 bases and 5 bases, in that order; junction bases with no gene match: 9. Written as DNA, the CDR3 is TGTGCCATCAGTGAGTCCGGGCGGGAGGTACTGAACGAGCAGTACTTC. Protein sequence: CAISESGREVLNEQYF.

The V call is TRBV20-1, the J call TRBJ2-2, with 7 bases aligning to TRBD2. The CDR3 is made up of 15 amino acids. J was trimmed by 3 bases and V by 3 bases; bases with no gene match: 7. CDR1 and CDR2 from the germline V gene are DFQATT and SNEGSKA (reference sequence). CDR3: CSASPGLEDTGELFF. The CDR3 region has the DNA TGCAGTGCTAGTCCCGGACTAGAAGACACCGGGGAGCTGTTTTTT.

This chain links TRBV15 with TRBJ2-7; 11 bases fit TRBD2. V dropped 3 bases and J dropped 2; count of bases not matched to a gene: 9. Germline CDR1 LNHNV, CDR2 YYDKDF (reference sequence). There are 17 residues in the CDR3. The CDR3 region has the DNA TGTGCCACCAGCAGTCCCTATGAGACTAGCGGGACCTACGAGCAGTACTTC. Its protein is CATSSPYETSGTYEQYF. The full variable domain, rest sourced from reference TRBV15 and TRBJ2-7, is DAMVIQNPRYQVTQFGKPVTLSCSQTLNHNVMYWYQQKSSQAPKLLFHYYDKDFNNEADTPDNFQSRRPNTSFCFLDIRSPGLGDTAMYLCATSSPYETSGTYEQYFGPGTRLTVT.